This T cell receptor (beta chain) was captured by sequencing in a study of T cells expressing NK-cell markers. Per germline, CDR1 SGHTA and CDR2 FQGTGA. CDR3 length: 15 residues. With the 5' RACE reads reprocessed, TCRdb shows one record per CDR3 protein and no DNA. The record lists about 260,000 distinct CDR3 sequences, of which the ten most abundant hold 4% to 5%. The receptor was isolated from a woman aged 18-70 years in good health. V and J are TRBV7-3 and TRBJ2-1. Sequencing input: blood T cells: a sorted CD56 or NKG2C T cell subset, CD4+ or CD8+ T cells, or bulk PBMC T cells (not recorded which). The CDR3 loop reads CASSLTRGSYNEQFF.